This T cell receptor beta chain was sequenced for a study of early T cells in non-severe SARS-CoV-2 infection. Study observations and caveats: The matching step, a VDJdb search, favored anti-spike CD8 responses and missed private and CD4 specificities.

The sample holds many counts of this clonotype. What it binds is unknown. Trimming pared 4 bases from V and 0 bases from J, leaving 11 bases between. The CDR3 totals 14 residues. In germline, CDR1 is SQVTM, CDR2 ANQGSEA. TCRdb called the 5' RACE reads again in MiXCR, with one record for every CDR3 protein. Here the sample spans about 59,000 distinct CDR3 sequences, around 13% being singletons. The sequenced sample was whole blood. The J gene is TRBJ2-3, the V gene TRBV29-1, with D tentatively TRBD2 (5 bases). The sequence was collected from an adult who was a healthcare worker with PCR-confirmed SARS-CoV-2 infection or an uninfected control (not recorded which). CDR3: CSVARTGSTDTQYF. DNA of the CDR3: TGCAGCGTTGCAAGGACTGGGAGCACAGATACGCAGTATTTT.